This T cell receptor (beta chain) emerged from a study of cytomegalovirus exposure and HLA in healthy donors. This CDR3 has 14 amino acids. V lost 11 bases and J 4 bases, leaving 20 bases between the germline ends. The germline gives CDR1 LNHDA, CDR2 SQIVND (reference sequence). General observations from the study: Reportedly, TCR beta sequences accurately predicted HLA-A and HLA-B alleles in most subjects. Researchers catalogued roughly 170 TCR beta chains as cytomegalovirus-associated. The study dropped some indistinguishable V segments, TRBV6-2 and TRBV6-3 among them. The study carried out a later analysis of TCR beta sequences. It associated approximately 15,000 of them with specific HLA alleles at a false discovery rate of 0.05.

It was with 60 Vbeta and 13 Jbeta primers that the PCR ran. Method: immunoSEQ multiplex PCR; TCRdb's copy keeps in-frame clones and lacks some. Of 100,000 to 150,000 clones detected, 74% appear once; the ten largest clones hold approximately 6%. This clone was picked up a small number of times. Antigen: not known. The V and J genes are TRBV19 and TRBJ1-2; possibly TRBD1 for D (5 bases). The source material was PBMCs. The sequence was collected from a woman aged 50 to 60 in good health and CMV-seropositive. Written as DNA, the CDR3 is TGTGCCTCCAAAAGTCCCGGAGGGGTCTATGGCTACACCTTC. Its translation: CASKSPGGVYGYTF.